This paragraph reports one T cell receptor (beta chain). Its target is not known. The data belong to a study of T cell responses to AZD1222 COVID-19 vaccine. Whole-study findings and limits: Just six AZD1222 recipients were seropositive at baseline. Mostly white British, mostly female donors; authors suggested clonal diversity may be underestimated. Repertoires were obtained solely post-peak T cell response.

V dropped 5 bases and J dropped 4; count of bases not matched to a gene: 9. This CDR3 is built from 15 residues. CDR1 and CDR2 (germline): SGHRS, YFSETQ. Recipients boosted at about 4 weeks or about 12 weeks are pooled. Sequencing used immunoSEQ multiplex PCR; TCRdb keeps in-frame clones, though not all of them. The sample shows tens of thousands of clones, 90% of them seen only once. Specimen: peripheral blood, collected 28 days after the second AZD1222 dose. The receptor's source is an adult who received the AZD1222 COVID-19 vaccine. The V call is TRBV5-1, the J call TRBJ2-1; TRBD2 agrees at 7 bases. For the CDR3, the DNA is TGCGCCAGCAGGAGCGGGGTAACGGGGTACAATGAGCAGTTCTTC. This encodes CASRSGVTGYNEQFF.